Each of the 30 T cell receptor beta chains below was sequenced from the same sample in a study of T cell responses to AZD1222 COVID-19 vaccine. Generated by immunoSEQ multiplex PCR, the TCRdb table keeps only in-frame clones and is missing some. The table records over 120,000 clones, 70% to 90% of them present only once. The sequences come from peripheral blood, collected 28 days after the second dose of the MenACWY control vaccine. The receptors were gathered from an adult who received the MenACWY meningococcal vaccine as a control.

This clone was counted between two and nine times. V and J are TRBV6-1 and TRBJ1-1; no clear D. The V end was cut by 3 bases, the J end by 8 bases, with 19 bases between. The germline V gene has CDR1 MNHNS and CDR2 SASEGT. The CDR3 has 15 amino acids. The CDR3 DNA is TGTGCCAGCAGTGACGGGCTCGTCGCCCGACGGGAAGCTTTCTTT. As protein: CASSDGLVARREAFF.

The rearrangement links TRBV5-1 to TRBJ2-1; TRBD1 or TRBD2 may be the D gene (5 bases each). The CDR3 sequence is 12 residues long. V lost 4 bases and J lost 7, with 9 bases in between. The germline CDR1 and CDR2 sequences are SGHRS and YFSETQ. CDR3 nucleotides: TGCGCCAGCAGCGGGACGGAGAATGAGCAGTTCTTC. It specifies CASSGTENEQFF.

The DNA for the CDR3 is TGTGCCAGCAAATCCGGAATCTATGGCTACACCTTC. Amino acids: CASKSGIYGYTF. The J gene is TRBJ1-2, the V gene TRBV9; no clear D gene. Trimming removed 6 bases from V and 4 bases from J, with 10 bases in between. Looked up from germline, CDR1 is SGDLS and CDR2 is YYNGEE. The CDR3 covers 12 residues.

This clone has only a few counts. The rearrangement uses TRBV30 and TRBJ1-5; D possibly corresponds to TRBD1 (5 bases). The CDR3 spans 14 residues. Trimming removed 2 bases at V and 4 bases at J, with 12 bases between. Germline lookup yields CDR1 GTSNPN and CDR2 SVGIG (reference sequence). As DNA, the CDR3 is TGTGCCTGGAGTATAGAGTGGGGGAATCAGCCCCAGCATTTT. Amino acids: CAWSIEWGNQPQHF.

The chain joins TRBV4-1 to TRBJ1-5; tentatively, D is TRBD1 (6 bases). V gave up 1 base and J gave up 6 bases, with 19 bases separating them. Germline V CDR1 and CDR2: MGHRA, YSYEKL. There are 17 residues in the CDR3. The DNA for the CDR3 is TGCGCCAGCAGCCAAGTCCCCGGGGGGGGCGGCGGTCAGCCCCAGCATTTT. Protein product: CASSQVPGGGGGQPQHF.

This chain links TRBV11-2 with TRBJ2-7, with 8 bases lining up with TRBD2. This CDR3 region has 16 residues. The germline V gene encodes CDR1 SGHAT and CDR2 FQNNGV. Trimming removed 2 bases from V and 4 bases from J; junction bases left unmatched: 10. CDR3 nucleotides: TGTGCCAGCAGCTTAAGGGCGGGGGGCCTTGGGTACGAGCAGTACTTC. As protein: CASSLRAGGLGYEQYF. The variable domain in full, completed from reference TRBV11-2 and TRBJ2-7, reads EAGVAQSPRYKIIEKRQSVAFWCNPISGHATLYWYQQILGQGPKLLIQFQNNGVVDDSQLPKDRFSAERLKGVDSTLKIQPAKLEDSAVYLCASSLRAGGLGYEQYFGPGTRLTVT.

The V call is TRBV12-3 or TRBV12-4, the J call TRBJ1-2; D is unclear. The CDR3 length is 12 residues. V gave up 3 bases and J gave up 2 bases, with 4 bases separating them. CDR3 nucleotide sequence: TGTGCCAGCAGTTTTGTGAACTATGGCTACACCTTC. Its protein product is CASSFVNYGYTF.

J is TRBJ1-2 and V is TRBV19, with 7 bases lining up with TRBD1. Trimming took 6 bases from V and 3 from J; bases not matched to a gene: 7. The length of the CDR3 is 14 residues. CDR1 LNHDA and CDR2 SQIVND come from the germline V gene (reference sequence). CDR3 protein: CASRGNQGDYGYTF. The CDR3 nucleotides are TGTGCCAGTAGGGGGAATCAGGGGGACTATGGCTACACCTTC.

The chain is built from TRBV11-1 and TRBJ2-3; D remains ambiguous. V lost 1 base to trimming and J lost 3 bases, with 2 bases between them. The CDR3 is 12 residues long. Looked up from germline, CDR1 is SGHAT and CDR2 is FQDESV (reference sequence). CDR3 in amino acids: CASSLETDTQYF. For the CDR3, the DNA is TGTGCCAGCAGCTTAGAGACAGATACGCAGTATTTT.

The chain employs TRBV7-9 and TRBJ1-3; maybe TRBD1 (5 bases). This CDR3 is built from 13 residues. Trimming stripped 5 bases from V and 11 bases from J, with 16 bases between. Germline CDR1 SEHNR, CDR2 FQNEAQ (reference sequence). The CDR3 is CASSESQGSPIYF. The CDR3 DNA reads as TGTGCCAGCAGCGAGTCTCAGGGAAGCCCCATATATTTT.

The rearrangement links TRBV19 to TRBJ1-5; D is unclear. Trimming pared 8 bases from V and 0 bases from J, leaving 8 bases between. Germline lookup yields CDR1 LNHDA and CDR2 SQIVND (reference sequence). The CDR3 is made up of 13 amino acids. CDR3 nucleotide sequence: TGTGCCAGTGACGATGGTAGCAATCAGCCCCAGCATTTT. It yields the protein CASDDGSNQPQHF.

J is TRBJ2-3 and V is TRBV4-1, with D hard to call. The CDR3 extends over 15 amino acids. The V and J ends lost 1 base and 6 bases respectively, with 14 bases between them. The germline CDR1 and CDR2 sequences are MGHRA and YSYEKL. CDR3 nucleotides: TGCGCCAGCAGCCAAGGGTTTAAACGAGCCGATACGCAGTATTTT. This encodes CASSQGFKRADTQYF.

For this clone: Other nucleotide sequences in the sample specify the same CDR3. The V and J genes are TRBV11-3 and TRBJ2-7; perhaps TRBD1 as D (5 bases). Germline V gene sequence: CDR1 SGHNT, CDR2 YENEEA. V dropped 1 base and J dropped 5 bases, with 6 bases sitting between them. The CDR3 runs 12 residues. CDR3 DNA sequence: TGTGCCAGCAGCTTAGTAGGGGACGAGCAGTACTTC. Its translation is CASSLVGDEQYF.

V gene TRBV11-3 combines with J gene TRBJ2-1, with D possibly TRBD1 on 6 matching bases. CDR3 length equals 15 residues. Trimming left V 5 bases short and J 1 base short, with 12 bases between. From germline, CDR1 is SGHNT and CDR2 YENEEA. CDR3 residues: CASSISQGSYNEQFF. The DNA of the CDR3 is TGTGCCAGCAGCATATCACAGGGTTCCTACAATGAGCAGTTCTTC. The full variable domain, with the rest looked up from reference TRBV11-3 and TRBJ2-1, is EAGVVQSPRYKIIEKKQPVAFWCNPISGHNTLYWYLQNLGQGPELLIRYENEEAVDDSQLPKDRFSAERLKGVDSTLKIQPAELGDSAVYLCASSISQGSYNEQFFGPGTRLTVL.

The chain has TRBV15 and TRBJ1-2, with D maybe TRBD1 (6 bases). Germline CDR1 LNHNV, CDR2 YYDKDF (reference sequence). V gave up 1 base and J gave up 1 base, with 13 bases separating them. The CDR3 is 16 amino acids. CDR3 in amino acids: CATSRVGGALNYGYTF. The CDR3 nucleotides read TGTGCCACCAGCAGAGTGGGGGGGGCGCTTAACTATGGCTACACCTTC.

The chain couples TRBV28 to TRBJ2-7; D ambiguous. The V gene's germline CDR1 is MDHEN and CDR2 SYDVKM. The CDR3 totals 11 residues. The ends were cut back, 4 bases at V and 3 bases at J, with 4 bases in the middle. The CDR3 loop reads CASSSRYEQYF. CDR3 nucleotide sequence: TGTGCCAGCAGTTCCCGCTACGAGCAGTACTTC.

The V gene is TRBV18, the J gene TRBJ1-2; weak D call: TRBD1 (5 bases). The CDR3 contains 16 residues. The V gene's germline CDR1 is KGHSH and CDR2 LQKENI. The V gene lost 0 bases and the J gene lost 5 bases, with 16 bases spanning the gap. CDR3 sequence (DNA): TGTGCCAGCTCACCACCGAACGTCCAGGGAGCTTATGGCTACACCTTC. Its protein product is CASSPPNVQGAYGYTF.

The genes are TRBV5-4 and TRBJ2-7; D gene ambiguous. Germline CDR1 reads SGHNT; CDR2 reads YYREEE (reference sequence). Between the trimmed V and J ends, which lost 2 bases and 0 bases, there was a span of 6 bases. This CDR3 region has 13 residues. CDR3 bases: TGTGCCAGCAGCTTTGGGGTCTCCTACGAGCAGTACTTC. Translating it yields CASSFGVSYEQYF.

The chain recombines TRBV11-2 with TRBJ2-7; 7 nucleotides match TRBD2. This CDR3 is 15 amino acids long. J gave up 4 bases and V 1 base, and 7 bases lay outside the gene matches. The germline gives CDR1 SGHAT, CDR2 FQNNGV. The CDR3 DNA reads as TGTGCCAGCAGCTTAGTAGCTAGCGGTACGTACGAGCAGTACTTC. Residues: CASSLVASGTYEQYF. The full variable domain, its missing parts supplied by reference TRBV11-2 and TRBJ2-7, is EAGVAQSPRYKIIEKRQSVAFWCNPISGHATLYWYQQILGQGPKLLIQFQNNGVVDDSQLPKDRFSAERLKGVDSTLKIQPAKLEDSAVYLCASSLVASGTYEQYFGPGTRLTVT.

The chain has TRBV30 and TRBJ1-1; TRBD1 matches at 7 bases. With 5 bases clipped from V and 2 bases from J, the junction kept 5 bases outside the gene matches. Germline values: CDR1 GTSNPN, CDR2 SVGIG (reference sequence). The CDR3 is 13 residues long. The CDR3 bases are TGTGCCTGGGCGCGGACAGGTAACACTGAAGCTTTCTTT. Amino acids: CAWARTGNTEAFF.

The rearrangement uses TRBV29-1 and TRBJ1-4; D is unclear. The CDR3 has 12 amino acids. The V end lost 4 bases, the J end lost 8 bases, and 11 bases lay between the germline ends. Germline CDR1 reads SQVTM; CDR2 reads ANQGSEA. The CDR3 here is CSVGGPREKLFF. Here the CDR3 DNA reads TGCAGCGTTGGAGGCCCGAGGGAAAAACTGTTTTTT.

This chain connects TRBV29-1 to TRBJ2-7; D is undetermined. Germline CDR1 reads SQVTM; CDR2 reads ANQGSEA. This CDR3 spans 13 amino acids. The ends were cut back, 4 bases at V and 3 bases at J, with 13 bases in the middle. The DNA of the CDR3 is TGCAGCGTTGGGTGGTCACAGAACTACGAGCAGTACTTC. Its translation is CSVGWSQNYEQYF.

The genes are TRBV29-1 and TRBJ1-4, with D unresolved. The V gene's germline CDR1 is SQVTM and CDR2 ANQGSEA. The CDR3 totals 14 residues. The V end lost 6 bases, the J end lost 5 bases, and 16 bases lay between the germline ends. The CDR3 region has the DNA TGCAGCGTCGGTACCGGGTCCAGCAATGAAAAACTGTTTTTT. Residues: CSVGTGSSNEKLFF.

The gene calls are TRBV10-3 and TRBJ1-5, with D perhaps matching TRBD1 (5 bases). The CDR3 extends over 13 amino acids. From germline, CDR1 is ENHRY and CDR2 SYGVKD. Trimming pared 9 bases from V and 3 bases from J, leaving 12 bases between. This chain's CDR3 is CAIVGDPNQPQHF. In DNA, the CDR3 is TGTGCCATAGTGGGGGACCCCAATCAGCCCCAGCATTTT.

This rearrangement joins TRBV18 to TRBJ1-1, with D perhaps TRBD1 (5 bases). This CDR3 is 13 amino acids long. V lost 3 bases to trimming and J lost 5 bases, with 10 bases between them. Germline values: CDR1 KGHSH, CDR2 LQKENI. The CDR3 coding sequence is TGTGCCAGCTCACCGAGTGAGGGGACTGAAGCTTTCTTT. Its translation: CASSPSEGTEAFF.

This clone was picked up one time. This chain links TRBV5-1 with TRBJ2-1; D unresolved. Germline V gives CDR1 SGHRS, CDR2 YFSETQ. The CDR3 contains 11 residues. The V end lost 0 bases, the J end lost 10 bases, and 5 bases lay between the germline ends. CDR3 nucleotide sequence: TGCGCCAGCAGCTTGGACCGAGAGCAGTTCTTC. Translating it yields CASSLDREQFF.

This chain uses TRBV6-6 with TRBJ1-2; no definite D call. Trimming pared 0 bases from V and 7 bases from J, leaving 9 bases between. CDR1 is MNHNY and CDR2 is SVGAGI in the germline V gene (reference sequence). The CDR3 length is 13 residues. The CDR3 here is CASSYSEEGGYTF. The CDR3 bases are TGTGCCAGCAGTTACTCGGAGGAGGGTGGCTACACCTTC.

The CDR3 bases are TGTGCCAGCTCACCATACTCAGGAAAGGGAGATTTGGTTGAGCAGTTCTTC. This gives the protein CASSPYSGKGDLVEQFF. J is TRBJ2-1 and V is TRBV18; possible D gene TRBD2, 5 bases. CDR3 length: 17 residues. Germline V gene data show CDR1 as KGHSH and CDR2 as LQKENI. Trimming removed 2 bases at V and 9 bases at J, with 23 bases between.

In its sample, this clone was seen a few times. The chain uses TRBV7-2 and TRBJ1-2, with 8 bases identical to TRBD1. V was clipped by 8 bases and J by 4 bases; unmatched bases: 9. The CDR3 is made up of 14 amino acids. Germline V gives CDR1 SGHTA, CDR2 FQGNSA. The CDR3 loop is CASGYRGAGYGYTF. The CDR3 DNA reads as TGTGCCAGCGGGTACAGGGGGGCAGGCTATGGCTACACCTTC.

CDR3 nucleotides: TGTGCCAGCAGCGTTAGCGGGAGTGCCTACAATGAGCAGTTCTTC. Its protein product is CASSVSGSAYNEQFF. J is TRBJ2-1 and V is TRBV9; 9 bases agree with TRBD2. V was clipped by 2 bases and J by 2 bases; unmatched bases: 2. Germline-derived CDR1 and CDR2 are SGDLS and YYNGEE. The CDR3 sequence is 15 residues long.